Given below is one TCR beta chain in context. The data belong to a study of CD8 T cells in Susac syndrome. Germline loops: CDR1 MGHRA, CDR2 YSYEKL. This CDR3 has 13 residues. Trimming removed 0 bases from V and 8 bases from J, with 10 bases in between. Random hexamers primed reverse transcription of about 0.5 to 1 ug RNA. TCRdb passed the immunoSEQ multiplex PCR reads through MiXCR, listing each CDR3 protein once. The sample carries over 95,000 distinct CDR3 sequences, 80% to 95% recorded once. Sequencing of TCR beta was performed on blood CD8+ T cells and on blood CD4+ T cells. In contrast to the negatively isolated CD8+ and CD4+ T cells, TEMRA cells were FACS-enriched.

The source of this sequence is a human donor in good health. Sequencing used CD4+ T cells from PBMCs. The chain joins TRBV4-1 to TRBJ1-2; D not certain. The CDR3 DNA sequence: TGCGCCAGCAGCCAAGACCCCCGGGCGGGCTACACCTTC. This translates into CASSQDPRAGYTF.